This TCR beta chain was recovered during a study of CD8 T cells in ankylosing spondylitis. Study-level findings and limits: Enrichment of disease-linked clones was reportedly significant in matched ankylosing spondylitis synovial fluid. What seemed typical of ankylosing spondylitis blood was a TCR beta motif built from several highly homologous variants.

The authors made TCR beta libraries by quantitative 5'-RACE with molecular barcodes. TCRdb re-analysed the 5' RACE reads in MiXCR, keeping a single row per CDR3 protein. The profile shows some 100,000 distinct CDR3 sequences, roughly 8.3% of them singletons. At least ten counts were recorded for this clonotype. The antigen remains undetermined. The sequence derives from a male donor with ankylosing spondylitis or in good health (not recorded which). Sequenced: blood, either unsorted or a sorted T cell fraction (not recorded which).

The CDR3 region has the DNA TGTGCCAGCAGCTTCGGGGGCAGGGGCAATCAGCCCCAGCATTTT. It specifies CASSFGGRGNQPQHF. The V call is TRBV7-9, the J call TRBJ1-5; TRBD1 is a possible D gene (6 bases). The germline V gene encodes CDR1 SEHNR and CDR2 FQNEAQ (reference sequence). The CDR3 loop spans 15 amino acids. The V end was cut by 3 bases, the J end by 2 bases, with 11 bases between.